In its sample, the clone carrying this T cell receptor (beta chain) was seen many times. The hyperthyroidism was newly diagnosed and had lasted under 2 months; the patients were aged 18 to 65. PBMCs were sourced from approximately 9.3 ml fresh peripheral blood. This CDR3 contains 14 residues. Per germline, CDR1 LGHDT and CDR2 YNNKEL (reference sequence). Between the trimmed V and J ends, which lost 0 bases and 5 bases, there was a span of 11 bases. This sample was taken from a study of T cells in Graves' hyperthyroidism and ophthalmopathy. Looking at the study overall: Prior to any treatment, at the point of initial diagnosis, peripheral blood was collected.

TCR beta CDR3 sequences were amplified from RNA transcripts. TCR CDR3 underwent first-round RT-PCR with the HTBI primer set. TCRdb re-called the multiplex PCR reads with MiXCR, one entry per CDR3 protein. The data hold about 570,000 distinct CDR3 sequences, with 14% observed a single time. Sample: blood. The sequence derives from a woman aged 40 to 49 with Graves' hyperthyroidism. The gene calls are TRBV3-1 and TRBJ2-7; weak D call: TRBD2 (5 bases). The CDR3 loop reads CASSQDWRSHEQYF. CDR3 in DNA: TGTGCCAGCAGCCAAGATTGGAGGTCCCACGAGCAGTACTTC.